These T cell receptor beta chains were read from a single sample in a study of blood T cells in healthy people across ages. MiXCR, run by TCRdb on the 5' RACE reads, gives a single entry per CDR3 protein. The repertoire has about 1.7 million distinct CDR3 sequences, roughly 30% of them found once; the top ten carry 6.5% to 8.5%. Sequencing input: blood. The receptors here all came from a woman younger than 45 in good health. Each CDR3 is given with its conserved first and last residue. The D gene is left open where the match is weak. Some rows have no size entry. The others give once, few or many, or a class for an expanded clone.

d_call | j_call | clone_size | v_call | cdr3_nt | cdr3_aa
TRBD2 | TRBJ2-4 | . | TRBV11-2 | TGTGCCAGCAGCTTAGTAGGTCTAGCGGGGGGTTTAGCCAAAAACATTCAGTACTTC | CASSLVGLAGGLAKNIQYF
. | TRBJ1-2 | . | TRBV11-2 | TGTGCCAGCAGGCAACCCCCAACAGGCGGCTACACCTTC | CASRQPPTGGYTF
. | TRBJ1-2 | . | TRBV3-1 | TGTGCCAGCAGCCAGGGGGCGATCCCCTATGGCTACACCTTC | CASSQGAIPYGYTF
. | TRBJ2-2 | . | TRBV6-2/TRBV6-3 | TGTGCCAGCCGCCGAGGGGCAGGCGAGGAGACCGGGGAGCTGTTTTTT | CASRRGAGEETGELFF
TRBD2 | TRBJ2-7 | many | TRBV20-1 | TGCAGTGCTAGTAGACTAGCGGGAGTACGCGAGCAGTACTTC | CSASRLAGVREQYF
TRBD2 | TRBJ2-5 | . | TRBV28 | TGTGCCAGCAGCCCTAGGGGGACTAGCGGGGGGCGAGAGACCCAGTACTTC | CASSPRGTSGGRETQYF
. | TRBJ2-1 | . | TRBV6-1 | TGTGCCAGCAGCCGCGCCTCAGACCGACACTACGAGCAGTTCTTC | CASSRASDRHYEQFF
. | TRBJ2-7 | . | TRBV20-1 | TGCAGTGCTTGGGACGCGGACGGGAACTACGAGCAGTACTTC | CSAWDADGNYEQYF
TRBD1 | TRBJ1-2 | few | TRBV6-6 | TGTGCCAGCAGAGCCAGGACAGGGGGCCACTATGGCTACACCTTC | CASRARTGGHYGYTF
. | TRBJ2-1 | . | TRBV29-1 | TGCAGCGTTGGCCGAACCGATGAGCAGTTCTTC | CSVGRTDEQFF
. | TRBJ2-7 | . | TRBV6-2/TRBV6-3 | TGTGCCAGCAAGGGGGGTCGATCCTACGAGCAGTACTTC | CASKGGRSYEQYF
. | TRBJ1-2 | . | TRBV12-3/TRBV12-4 | TGTGCCAGCAGACCAGGGGAAAAGTATGGCTTCACCTTC | CASRPGEKYGFTF
. | TRBJ2-6 | many | TRBV20-1 | TGCAGTGCGTTCTCAGACTCTGGGGCCAACGTCCTGACTTTC | CSAFSDSGANVLTF
. | TRBJ2-7 | many | TRBV7-2 | TGTGCCAGCAGCTTAGATTCTCGGCGAGGCGAGCAGTACTTC | CASSLDSRRGEQYF
. | TRBJ2-7 | many | TRBV7-9 | TGTGCCAGCACCGGGACGGGACCCTACGAGCAGTACTTC | CASTGTGPYEQYF
. | TRBJ2-5 | . | TRBV2 | TGTGCCAGCAGTTTGACGCAATCTAGGGAGACCCAGTACTTC | CASSLTQSRETQYF
. | TRBJ1-2 | . | TRBV14 | TGTGCCAGCAGCAGAGATATAGGGCCCTATGGCTACACCTTC | CASSRDIGPYGYTF
. | TRBJ1-4 | . | TRBV28 | TGTGCCAGCAGGAGTACGGGAAGTGGTGGTGAAAAACTGTTTTTT | CASRSTGSGGEKLFF
. | TRBJ2-1 | . | TRBV20-1 | TGCAGTGCTTGCCTCCCGGGGCGACACAATGAGCAGTTCTTC | CSACLPGRHNEQFF
TRBD1 | TRBJ2-5 | . | TRBV5-1 | TGCGCCAGCAGGGAAGGACAGGGTTTAAGGGAAGAGACCCAGTACTTC | CASREGQGLREETQYF
. | TRBJ2-5 | . | TRBV5-1 | TGCGCCAGCAGCTTGGCCCCCGAAACCAGGGGGACCCAGTACTTC | CASSLAPETRGTQYF
. | TRBJ1-2 | few | TRBV21-1 | TGTGCCAGCAGCTATGGCGGGGGGACCTATGGCTACACCTTC | CASSYGGGTYGYTF
TRBD2 | TRBJ2-1 | . | TRBV12-3/TRBV12-4 | TGTGCCAGCAGTTCTAGCGGGGGGCGGTGGGAGCAGTTCTTC | CASSSSGGRWEQFF
TRBD2 | TRBJ2-1 | few | TRBV7-9 | TGTGCCAGCAGCTCGACGGGACTAGCGATCAGGTATGAGCAGTTCTTC | CASSSTGLAIRYEQFF
TRBD1 | TRBJ2-1 | . | TRBV7-8 | TGTGCCAGCGGCTTAGGCCGGTCAGGGGGCGCCTACAATGAGCAGTTCTTC | CASGLGRSGGAYNEQFF
TRBD1 | TRBJ2-5 | many | TRBV6-1 | TGTGCCAGCAGTGAGGGACAGGCGGAGACCCAGTACTTC | CASSEGQAETQYF
TRBD1 | TRBJ2-2 | many | TRBV12-3/TRBV12-4 | TGCGCCAGCAGGTCCGGGACAGGGGGCACCGGGGAGCTGTTTTTT | CASRSGTGGTGELFF
. | TRBJ2-7 | many | TRBV4-1 | TGCGCCAGCAGCCAAGAAGGGGGGTTAGTACACGAGCAGTACTTC | CASSQEGGLVHEQYF
. | TRBJ1-2 | . | TRBV29-1 | TGCAGCGTGGGGGCCGACTTATTCCACGGCTACACCTTC | CSVGADLFHGYTF
. | TRBJ2-3 | once | TRBV7-9 | TGTGCCAGCAGCTTAGAAGCACCCCCACTTGATACGCAGTATTTT | CASSLEAPPLDTQYF
TRBD2 | TRBJ2-3 | . | TRBV7-9 | TGTGCCAGCAGCTTACTCGGCGGGGGGGCCGGGGATACGCAGTATTTT | CASSLLGGGAGDTQYF
TRBD1 | TRBJ2-7 | few | TRBV6-5 | TGTGCCAGCAGTTACTCTGTTGGGACAGGGGGCAAGTTCGAGCAGTACTTC | CASSYSVGTGGKFEQYF
. | TRBJ2-7 | . | TRBV20-1 | TGCAGTGCTAGTGGCGGTTGGAGCTACGAGCAGTACTTC | CSASGGWSYEQYF
TRBD1 | TRBJ2-7 | . | TRBV6-5 | TGTGCCAGCAGTTTTCACCGGGACAGGGGGTACGAGCAGTACTTC | CASSFHRDRGYEQYF
. | TRBJ1-5 | . | TRBV9 | TGTGCCAGCAGCGTACAACGCGGGGTACATAGCAATCAGCCCCAGCATTTT | CASSVQRGVHSNQPQHF
. | TRBJ2-2 | few | TRBV6-5 | TGTGCCAGCAGTTACTCGACCACCCGGTCCGGGGAGCTGTTTTTT | CASSYSTTRSGELFF
TRBD2 | TRBJ2-7 | . | TRBV20-1 | TGCAGTGCGGTTTTTACTAGCGGTTACAATGAGCAGTACTTC | CSAVFTSGYNEQYF
. | TRBJ2-2 | once | TRBV12-3/TRBV12-4 | TGTGCCAGCATTCGGACGTTGGGGGAGCTGTTTTTT | CASIRTLGELFF